This entry describes one T cell receptor beta chain. As yet, its antigen is unknown. V lost 4 bases and J lost 3; bases outside the gene matches: 9. The CDR3 length is 18 residues. Germline-derived CDR1 and CDR2 are MDHEN and SYDVKM. This record belongs to a study of shared clonotypes between healthy human individuals. Study-level information: Ranging from 18 to 49 in age, donors were two women and a few men.

Study findings and constraints: Several donors held 4.5% to 5% of naive CD4 clonotypes in common. The small donor group covered limited genetic and exposure diversity.

Naive-designated CD8 cells lacked CD45RO, were positively enriched for CCR7, and omitted terminally differentiated effector memory CD45RA+ cells. Generated by immunoSEQ multiplex PCR, the TCRdb table keeps only in-frame clones and is missing some. This sample carries millions of clones, roughly 91% of them seen once, and the ten largest clones take about 1.5%. This TCR derives from a man younger than 30 in good health. Some clones in this sample may be carry-over from other donors' samples. The rearrangement links TRBV28 to TRBJ2-4; 13 bases fit TRBD2. Sequencing input: naive CD8+ T cells from PBMCs. CDR3 bases: TGTGCCAGCAGTTCCCCCGGGACTAGCGGGATGGGCAAAAACATTCAGTACTTC. It encodes CASSSPGTSGMGKNIQYF. Filled out from reference TRBV28 and TRBJ2-4, the complete variable domain reads DVKVTQSSRYLVKRTGEKVFLECVQDMDHENMFWYRQDPGLGLRLIYFSYDVKMKEKGDIPEGYSVSREKKERFSLILESASTNQTSMYLCASSSPGTSGMGKNIQYFGAGTRLSVL.